These 2 T cell receptor beta chains share one sample of origin, sequenced in a study of shared clonotypes between healthy human individuals. TCRdb keeps only in-frame clones here, not all; method: immunoSEQ multiplex PCR. Of 2 million to 2.5 million clones listed, 80% to 95% are singletons. The specimen sequenced was naive CD4+ T cells from PBMCs. The subset denotes: CD45RA+ positively selected. These receptors all stem from a man younger than 35 in good health. Some clones in this sample may be carry-over from other donors' samples.

The rearrangement links TRBV7-9 to TRBJ2-3; either TRBD1 or TRBD2 may fit D (5 bases each). Germline V gives CDR1 SEHNR, CDR2 FQNEAQ (reference sequence). V was cut by 5 bases and J by 1 base, with 10 bases left in between. The CDR3 extends over 14 amino acids. CDR3 in amino acids: CASSHPGRTDTQYF. In DNA form, the CDR3 reads TGTGCCAGCAGCCACCCGGGGCGCACAGATACGCAGTATTTT.

The chain is built from TRBV19 and TRBJ2-1, with 7 bases aligning to TRBD1. Per the germline V gene, CDR1 is LNHDA and CDR2 is SQIVND (reference sequence). CDR3 length: 15 amino acids. The ends lost 5 bases at V and 0 bases at J; junction bases unmatched: 4. CDR3 bases: TGTGCCAGTAGTCCCGGACAGGCCTCCTACAATGAGCAGTTCTTC. Translation gives CASSPGQASYNEQFF.